The next 16 T cell receptor beta chains were all read from a single sample in a study of CXCR3-negative and CXCR3-positive naive CD8 T cells. For these receptors, no antigen is known. Study-wide results and caveats: CXCR3-negative naive cells had less hydrophobic TRB CDR3s than did CXCR3-positive naive cells.

Libraries were UMI-labeled 5' RACE TRB cDNA. TCRdb reprocessed the 5' RACE reads, keeping one entry per CDR3 protein, no DNA. This sample's clone table lists over 100,000 distinct CDR3 sequences. Source material: naive CXCR3+ CD8+ T cells from blood. Subset of the sample: CD45RO-CCR7+CD27+CD95- naive CD8+ T cells expressing CXCR3 (TNR3+). The receptors originated from a human donor in good health. Some clones in this sample may be carry-over from other donors' samples.

This rearrangement joins TRBV3-1 to TRBJ2-1; checking the TCRdb D call of TRBD1 is not possible without DNA. The CDR3 loop spans 16 amino acids. Germline CDR1 LGHDT, CDR2 YNNKEL (reference sequence). The CDR3 spells CASSQEGTGGGSEQFF.

The chain is built from TRBV10-3 and TRBJ2-3; no DNA is available, so the TRBD2 call from TCRdb remains unchecked. The CDR3 spans 16 residues. Germline values: CDR1 ENHRY, CDR2 SYGVKD. The CDR3 sequence: CAISAPLADIDDTQYF.

The chain joins TRBV7-3 to TRBJ1-4; TCRdb outputs TRBD1, but without DNA this stays unchecked. This CDR3 has 16 residues. CDR1 SGHTA and CDR2 FQGTGA come from the germline V gene. CDR3 sequence reads: CARPIDAGQSNEKLFF.

The J gene is TRBJ2-7, the V gene TRBV7-2; TCRdb picks TRBD1, but there is no DNA to check that call. The CDR3 length is 13 residues. Germline assignment: CDR1 SGHTA and CDR2 FQGNSA. CDR3 loop: CASSSPAGSEQYF.

This sequence joins TRBV15 and TRBJ2-1; TCRdb's assignment of TRBD2 cannot be checked, as there is no DNA. In germline, CDR1 is LNHNV, CDR2 YYDKDF (reference sequence). The CDR3 contains 14 residues. CDR3 sequence: CATTPETSPHEQFF.

The chain couples TRBV6-5 to TRBJ2-2; TCRdb outputs TRBD2, but without DNA this stays unchecked. The CDR3 totals 14 residues. CDR1 and CDR2 (germline): MNHEY, SVGAGI. The CDR3 sequence is CASSYGTDGGELFF.

V is TRBV5-5 and J is TRBJ2-7. CDR1 and CDR2 from the germline V gene are SGHKS and YYEKEE (reference sequence). CDR3 size: 14 residues. CDR3 protein: CASSLAPDNYEQYF.

The genes are TRBV7-8 and TRBJ2-1. CDR1 and CDR2 (germline): SGHVS, FQNEAQ. The CDR3 is made up of 16 amino acids. CDR3 in amino acids: CASSLAQAGIYNEQFF.

The chain recombines TRBV4-3 with TRBJ2-2; TCRdb gives TRBD2 as the D gene, but with no DNA this cannot be confirmed. The CDR3 length is 16 residues. Germline assignment: CDR1 LGHNA and CDR2 YSLEER. The CDR3 sequence: CASSQVLAGNTGELFF.

The rearrangement links TRBV3-1 to TRBJ1-2. This CDR3 is built from 16 residues. Per the germline V gene, CDR1 is LGHDT and CDR2 is YNNKEL (reference sequence). The CDR3: CASSQDHGRVNYGYTF.

The chain has TRBV10-2 and TRBJ2-7; lacking DNA, the TRBD2 call made by TCRdb goes unchecked. Germline V gene sequence: CDR1 WSHSY, CDR2 SAAADI. This CDR3 region has 16 residues. This chain's CDR3 is CASIGLAGGETYEQYF.

V gene TRBV9 combines with J gene TRBJ2-5; without DNA, the TCRdb call of TRBD1 cannot be checked. From germline, CDR1 is SGDLS and CDR2 YYNGEE. The CDR3 extends over 13 amino acids. The CDR3 spells CASSQDRKETQYF.

The chain links TRBV5-1 to TRBJ2-7; TCRdb indicates TRBD2, and absent DNA this call remains unverified. Per germline, CDR1 SGHRS and CDR2 YFSETQ. The CDR3 totals 14 residues. The CDR3 protein is CASSLTGETYEQYF.

V gene TRBV7-9 combines with J gene TRBJ1-2; as DNA is missing, the TRBD1 call by TCRdb cannot be tested. This CDR3 region has 18 residues. Per germline, CDR1 SEHNR and CDR2 FQNEAQ (reference sequence). Here the CDR3 reads CASSSKTDRVYDRYGYTF.

The chain recombines TRBV14 with TRBJ2-1. The CDR3 sequence is 13 residues long. Per the germline V gene, CDR1 is SGHDN and CDR2 is FVKESK. The CDR3 loop is CASSRVQGAEQFF.

J is TRBJ2-7 and V is TRBV29-1; absent DNA, TCRdb's TRBD1 call cannot be checked. Looked up from germline, CDR1 is SQVTM and CDR2 is ANQGSEA. The CDR3 sequence is 13 residues long. The chain's CDR3 is CSVERQGTYEQYF.